The following is a T cell receptor (beta chain) sequence with its context. The CDR3 is 15 amino acids. Losses at the gene ends were 3 bases for V and 8 bases for J; bases not matched to a gene: 10. Germline CDR1 is MNHNS and CDR2 is SASEGT. In the source study's methods: Estimation of nucleated cell counts relied on the amplification of reference gene primers. Measured with immunoSEQ multiplex PCR; TCRdb has only the in-frame clones, and not every one. V and J calls and clone size are those listed in that table; D and trimming were worked out from the DNA. The table has fewer than 300,000 clones, approximately 86% seen once. These data belong to a study of blood T cell repertoires in COVID-19. About the research overall: Spain, Italy and the United States supplied samples that represented acute and convalescent COVID-19. Nucleic acid was either cDNA or gDNA, and it came from T cells, B-cell-depleted T cells, or PBMCs.

Specimen: peripheral blood. The chain joins TRBV6-1 to TRBJ2-1; the match to TRBD2 covers 7 bases. This receptor was identified in a woman younger than 35 with acute or convalescent COVID-19. The CDR3, as DNA: TGTGCCAGCAGTGATCTTCGCGGGAGTGTTGATGAGCAGTTCTTC. Translation: CASSDLRGSVDEQFF.